A single T cell receptor beta chain is shown here with its context. Its matching antigen is unknown. These data originate in a study of T cell responses to AZD1222 COVID-19 vaccine. Study findings and constraints: Within unmutated variant regions lay the reported targets of nearly half of spike-specific TCRs. Clonal diversity was possibly underestimated, and the donors were mostly white British, with more females. Two AZD1222 doses significantly raised spike-specific TCR breadth and depth over controls.

Trimming removed 1 base at V and 0 bases at J, with 7 bases between. This CDR3 comprises 14 residues. In germline, CDR1 is LNHDA, CDR2 SQIVND (reference sequence). TCRdb's table, derived via immunoSEQ multiplex PCR, lists solely in-frame clones and lacks some. This sample has approximately 100,000 clones, with around nine tenths found just once. This specimen was peripheral blood, taken on day 0 of AZD1222 vaccination. This rearrangement joins TRBV19 to TRBJ2-7; D is uncertain. This clonotype was obtained from an adult in good health. The CDR3 DNA follows: TGTGCCAGTAGTATAGGTGGTAACTCCTACGAGCAGTACTTC. Translated, it gives CASSIGGNSYEQYF.